This TCR beta chain was recovered during a study of blood T cell repertoires in COVID-19. Study at large: T cells, B-cell-depleted T cells, or PBMCs provided the cDNA or gDNA that served as material.

The data were produced by immunoSEQ multiplex PCR, yet TCRdb's version contains in-frame clones alone and is incomplete. This sample carries about 530,000 clones, roughly 91% of them seen once, and the ten largest clones take less than 9%. Patients from Seattle were sampled longitudinally, starting during active infection. Trimming cost V 6 bases and J 8 bases; bases outside gene matches: 15. This CDR3 comprises 16 residues. CDR1 and CDR2 from the germline V gene are ENHRY and SYGVKD. This sequence originates from a woman aged 45-65 years with COVID-19, enrolled during active disease. The rearrangement uses TRBV10-3 and TRBJ2-2; 7 bases match TRBD2. Sequencing was carried out using peripheral blood. CDR3 bases: TGTGCCATCAGGGCCGGGACTACGATAGAAGCTGGGGAGCTGTTTTTT. This sequence encodes CAIRAGTTIEAGELFF.